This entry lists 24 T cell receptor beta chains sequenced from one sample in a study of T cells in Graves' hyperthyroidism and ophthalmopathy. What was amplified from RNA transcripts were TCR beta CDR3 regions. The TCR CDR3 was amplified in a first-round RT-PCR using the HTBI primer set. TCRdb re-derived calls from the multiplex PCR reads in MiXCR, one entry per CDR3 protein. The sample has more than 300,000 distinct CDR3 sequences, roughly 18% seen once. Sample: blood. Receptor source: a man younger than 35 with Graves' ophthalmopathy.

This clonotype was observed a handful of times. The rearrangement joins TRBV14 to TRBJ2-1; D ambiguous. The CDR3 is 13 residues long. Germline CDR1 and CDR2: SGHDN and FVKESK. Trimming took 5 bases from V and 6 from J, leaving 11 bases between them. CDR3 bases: TGTGCCAGCAGCATGGGCACGACCAATGAGCAGTTCTTC. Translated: CASSMGTTNEQFF.

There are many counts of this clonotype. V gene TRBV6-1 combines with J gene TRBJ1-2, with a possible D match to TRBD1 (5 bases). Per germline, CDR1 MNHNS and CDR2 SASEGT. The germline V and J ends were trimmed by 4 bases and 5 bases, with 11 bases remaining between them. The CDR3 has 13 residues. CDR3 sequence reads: CASSVPGGYGYTF. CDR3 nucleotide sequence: TGTGCCAGCAGTGTCCCGGGGGGATATGGCTACACCTTC.

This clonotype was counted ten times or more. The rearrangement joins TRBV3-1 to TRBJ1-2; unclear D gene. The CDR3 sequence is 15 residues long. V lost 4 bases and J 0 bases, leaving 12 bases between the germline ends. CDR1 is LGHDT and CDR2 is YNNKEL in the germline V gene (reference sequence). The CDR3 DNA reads TGTGCCAGCAGCCCCCCTCCGCGAGCTAACTATGGCTACACCTTC. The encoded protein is CASSPPPRANYGYTF.

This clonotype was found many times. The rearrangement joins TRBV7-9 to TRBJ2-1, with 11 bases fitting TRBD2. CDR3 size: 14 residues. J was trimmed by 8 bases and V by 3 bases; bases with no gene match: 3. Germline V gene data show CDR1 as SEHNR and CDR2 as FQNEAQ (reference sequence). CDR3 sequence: CASSFSGGVDEQFF. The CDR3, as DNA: TGTGCCAGCAGCTTTAGCGGGGGGGTAGATGAGCAGTTCTTC.

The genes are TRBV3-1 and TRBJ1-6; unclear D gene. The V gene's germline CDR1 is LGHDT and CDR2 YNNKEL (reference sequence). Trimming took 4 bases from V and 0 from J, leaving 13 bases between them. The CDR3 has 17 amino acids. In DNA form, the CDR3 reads TGTGCCAGCAGCCGCCGGACTACTCGCTCCTATAATTCACCCCTCCACTTT. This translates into CASSRRTTRSYNSPLHF.

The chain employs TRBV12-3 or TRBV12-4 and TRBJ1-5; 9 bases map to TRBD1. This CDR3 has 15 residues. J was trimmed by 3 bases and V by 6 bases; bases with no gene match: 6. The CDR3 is CASSPGQGYNQPQHF. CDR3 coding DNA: TGTGCCAGCAGCCCCGGACAGGGGTACAATCAGCCCCAGCATTTT.

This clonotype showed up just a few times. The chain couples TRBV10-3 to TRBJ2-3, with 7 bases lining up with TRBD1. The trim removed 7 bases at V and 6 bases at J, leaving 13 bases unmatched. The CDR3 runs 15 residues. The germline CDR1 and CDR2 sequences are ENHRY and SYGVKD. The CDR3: CAITKDRLESDTQYF. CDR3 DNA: TGTGCCATCACCAAGGACAGGCTAGAGTCCGATACGCAGTATTTT.

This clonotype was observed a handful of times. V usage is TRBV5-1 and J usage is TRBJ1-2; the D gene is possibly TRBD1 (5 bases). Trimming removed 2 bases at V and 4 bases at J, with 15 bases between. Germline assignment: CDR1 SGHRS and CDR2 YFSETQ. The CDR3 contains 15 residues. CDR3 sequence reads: CASSFDRLVSYGYTF. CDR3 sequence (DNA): TGCGCCAGCAGCTTCGACAGACTAGTGAGCTATGGCTACACCTTC. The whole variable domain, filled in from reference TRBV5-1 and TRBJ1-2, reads KAGVTQTPRYLIKTRGQQVTLSCSPISGHRSVSWYQQTPGQGLQFLFEYFSETQRNKGNFPGRFSGRQFSNSRSEMNVSTLELGDSALYLCASSFDRLVSYGYTFGSGTRLTVV.

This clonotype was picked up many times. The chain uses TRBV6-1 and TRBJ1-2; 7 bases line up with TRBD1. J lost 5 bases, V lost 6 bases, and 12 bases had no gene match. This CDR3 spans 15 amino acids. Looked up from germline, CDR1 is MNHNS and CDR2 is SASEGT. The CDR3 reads CASRTTGVEWYGYTF. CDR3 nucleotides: TGTGCCAGCAGAACTACAGGGGTAGAGTGGTATGGCTACACCTTC.

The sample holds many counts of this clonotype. The CDR3: CASSFRTSGNHEQFF. The CDR3 DNA follows: TGTGCCAGCAGCTTCAGGACTAGCGGGAACCATGAGCAGTTCTTC. V usage is TRBV7-8 and J usage is TRBJ2-1; 12 nucleotides line up with TRBD2. Germline V gives CDR1 SGHVS, CDR2 FQNEAQ. This CDR3 comprises 15 residues. J was trimmed by 8 bases and V by 3 bases; bases with no gene match: 5. The full variable domain, in which reference TRBV7-8 and TRBJ2-1 provide the parts outside the CDR3, is GAGVSQSPRYKVAKRGQDVALRCDPISGHVSLFWYQQALGQGPEFLTYFQNEAQLDKSGLPSDRFFAERPEGSVSTLKIQRTQQEDSAVYLCASSFRTSGNHEQFFGPGTRLTVL.

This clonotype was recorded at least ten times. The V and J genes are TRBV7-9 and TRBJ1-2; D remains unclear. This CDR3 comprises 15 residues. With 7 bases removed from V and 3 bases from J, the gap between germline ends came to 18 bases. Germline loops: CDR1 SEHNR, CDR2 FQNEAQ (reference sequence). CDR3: CASNLIQETHYGYTF. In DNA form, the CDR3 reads TGTGCCAGCAACCTCATCCAGGAAACTCACTATGGCTACACCTTC.

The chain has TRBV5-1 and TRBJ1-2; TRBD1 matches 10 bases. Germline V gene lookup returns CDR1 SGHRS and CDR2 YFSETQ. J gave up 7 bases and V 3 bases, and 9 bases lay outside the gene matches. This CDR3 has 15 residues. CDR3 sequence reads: CASSSPGTGASGYTF. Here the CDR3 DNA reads TGCGCCAGCAGCTCCCCTGGGACAGGGGCATCTGGCTACACCTTC.

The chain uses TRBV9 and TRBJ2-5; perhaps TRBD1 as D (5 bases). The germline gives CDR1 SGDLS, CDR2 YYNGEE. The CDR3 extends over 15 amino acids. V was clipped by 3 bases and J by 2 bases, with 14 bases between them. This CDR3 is CASSDGPDRQETQYF. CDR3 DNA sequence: TGTGCCAGCAGCGATGGGCCCGACAGACAAGAGACCCAGTACTTC.

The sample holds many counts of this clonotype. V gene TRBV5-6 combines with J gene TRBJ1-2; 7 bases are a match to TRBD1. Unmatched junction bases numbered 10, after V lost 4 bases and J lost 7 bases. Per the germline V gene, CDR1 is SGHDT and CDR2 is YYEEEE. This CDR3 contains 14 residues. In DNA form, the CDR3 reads TGTGCCAGCAGCCACCGGACAGGTGGCCTTGGCTACACCTTC. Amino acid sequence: CASSHRTGGLGYTF. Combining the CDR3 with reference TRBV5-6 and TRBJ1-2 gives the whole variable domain DAGVTQSPTHLIKTRGQQVTLRCSPKSGHDTVSWYQQALGQGPQFIFQYYEEEERQRGNFPDRFSGHQFPNYSSELNVNALLLGDSALYLCASSHRTGGLGYTFGSGTRLTVV.

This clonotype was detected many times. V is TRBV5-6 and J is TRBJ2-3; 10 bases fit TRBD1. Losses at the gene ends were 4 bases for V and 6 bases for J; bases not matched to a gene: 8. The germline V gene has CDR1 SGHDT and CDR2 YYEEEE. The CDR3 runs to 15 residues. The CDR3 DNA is TGTGCCAGCAGCCGCGAGACAGGGGGCATGGATACGCAGTATTTT. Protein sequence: CASSRETGGMDTQYF.

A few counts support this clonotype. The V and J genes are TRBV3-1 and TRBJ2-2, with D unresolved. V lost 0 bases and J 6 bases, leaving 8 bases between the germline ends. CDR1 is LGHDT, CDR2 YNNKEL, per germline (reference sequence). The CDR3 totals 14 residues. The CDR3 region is CASSQDRRPGELFF. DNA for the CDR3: TGTGCCAGCAGCCAAGATCGAAGGCCCGGGGAGCTGTTTTTT.

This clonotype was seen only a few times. Written as DNA, the CDR3 is TGTGCCAGCAGTTACATTGACTCTGGGGCCAACGTCCTGACTTTC. Translated: CASSYIDSGANVLTF. V gene TRBV6-2 or TRBV6-3 combines with J gene TRBJ2-6; no reliable D call. CDR1 is MNHEY, CDR2 SVGEGT, per germline. V was pared by 2 bases and J by 0 bases, with 5 bases between. This CDR3 has 15 amino acids.

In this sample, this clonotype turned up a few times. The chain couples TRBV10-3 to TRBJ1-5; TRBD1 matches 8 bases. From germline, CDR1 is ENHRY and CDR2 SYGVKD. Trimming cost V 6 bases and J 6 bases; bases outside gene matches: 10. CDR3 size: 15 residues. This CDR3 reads CAISRGTGSAQPQHF. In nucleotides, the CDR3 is TGTGCCATCAGCCGCGGGACAGGATCAGCTCAGCCCCAGCATTTT.

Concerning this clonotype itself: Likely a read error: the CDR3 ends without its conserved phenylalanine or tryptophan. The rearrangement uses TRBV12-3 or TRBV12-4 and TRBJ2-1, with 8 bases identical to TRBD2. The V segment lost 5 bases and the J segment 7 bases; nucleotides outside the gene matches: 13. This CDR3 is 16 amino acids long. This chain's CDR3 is CASSLWGSGGLNEQFL. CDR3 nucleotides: TGTGCCAGCAGTCTCTGGGGGTCGGGGGGGCTGAATGAGCAGTTCCTC.

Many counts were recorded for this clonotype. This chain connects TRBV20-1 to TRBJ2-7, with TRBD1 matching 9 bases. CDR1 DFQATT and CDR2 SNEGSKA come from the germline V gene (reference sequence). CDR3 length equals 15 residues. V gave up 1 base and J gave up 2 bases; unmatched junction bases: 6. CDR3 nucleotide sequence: TGCAGTGCTAGAGGGACAGGGGCTTTTGCCTACGAGCAGTACTTC. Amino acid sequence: CSARGTGAFAYEQYF.

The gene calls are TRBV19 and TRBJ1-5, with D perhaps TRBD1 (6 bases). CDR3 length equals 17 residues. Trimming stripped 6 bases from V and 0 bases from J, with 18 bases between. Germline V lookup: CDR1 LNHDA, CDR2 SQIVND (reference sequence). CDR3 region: CASSHLTGRYSNQPQHF. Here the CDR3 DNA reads TGTGCCAGTAGCCACTTAACAGGGCGCTATAGCAATCAGCCCCAGCATTTT.

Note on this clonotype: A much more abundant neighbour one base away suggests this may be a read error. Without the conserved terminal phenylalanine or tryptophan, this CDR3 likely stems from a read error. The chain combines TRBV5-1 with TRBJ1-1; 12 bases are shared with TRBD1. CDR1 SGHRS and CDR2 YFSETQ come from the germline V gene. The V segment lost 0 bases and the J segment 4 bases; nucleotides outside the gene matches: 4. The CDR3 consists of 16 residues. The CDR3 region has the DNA TGCGCCAGCAGCTTGGTGGGGACAGGGGGCGGCACTGAAGCTTTCCTT. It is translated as CASSLVGTGGGTEAFL.

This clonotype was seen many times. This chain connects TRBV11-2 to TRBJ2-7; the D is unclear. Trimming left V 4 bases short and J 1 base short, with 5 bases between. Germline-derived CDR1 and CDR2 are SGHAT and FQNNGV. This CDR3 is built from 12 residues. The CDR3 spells CASSWLSYEQYF. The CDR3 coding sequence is TGTGCCAGCAGCTGGTTGTCCTACGAGCAGTACTTC. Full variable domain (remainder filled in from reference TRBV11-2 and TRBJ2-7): EAGVAQSPRYKIIEKRQSVAFWCNPISGHATLYWYQQILGQGPKLLIQFQNNGVVDDSQLPKDRFSAERLKGVDSTLKIQPAKLEDSAVYLCASSWLSYEQYFGPGTRLTVT.

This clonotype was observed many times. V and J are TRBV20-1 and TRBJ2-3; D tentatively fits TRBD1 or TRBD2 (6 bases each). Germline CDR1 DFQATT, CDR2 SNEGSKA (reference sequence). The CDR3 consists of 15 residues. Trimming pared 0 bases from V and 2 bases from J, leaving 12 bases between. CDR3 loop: CSARDRRGTTDTQYF. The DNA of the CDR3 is TGCAGTGCTAGAGATCGGAGGGGGACCACAGATACGCAGTATTTT.